The 29 T cell receptor beta chains below were found in one sample sequenced in a study of blood T cell repertoires in COVID-19 (dated by TCRdb to the early 2020s). The library relied on the immunoSEQ multiplex PCR assay. TCRdb re-hosts the immuneACCESS table, in-frame sequences only. Its copies lack some clones; in the studies checked, an unresolved V gene accounts for under half of them, and the cause for the rest is not known. The sample table shows some 290,000 clones, and around 87% are seen once. Around 0.97% of the sample comes from the top ten. Sample: peripheral blood. The receptors were gathered from a woman between 35 and 50 years old with COVID-19, enrolled during active disease.

This clone was found once. The chain recombines TRBV19 with TRBJ1-5; no definite D call. This CDR3 is built from 13 residues. From germline, CDR1 is LNHDA and CDR2 SQIVND (reference sequence). Trimming cost V 3 bases and J 4 bases, with 7 bases left between them. The CDR3: CASSMVGNQPQHF. CDR3 sequence (DNA): TGTGCCAGTAGTATGGTCGGGAATCAGCCCCAGCATTTT.

This chain links TRBV7-2 with TRBJ1-2, with unresolved D. Germline-derived CDR1 and CDR2 are SGHTA and FQGNSA. There are 15 residues in the CDR3. The V and J ends lost 0 bases and 1 base respectively, with 9 bases between them. The CDR3 protein is CASSLARGVNYGYTF. CDR3 nucleotides: TGTGCCAGCAGCTTAGCTCGTGGAGTTAACTATGGCTACACCTTC. Combining the CDR3 with reference TRBV7-2 and TRBJ1-2 gives the whole variable domain GAGVSQSPSNKVTEKGKDVELRCDPISGHTALYWYRQSLGQGLEFLIYFQGNSAPDKSGLPSDRFSAERTGGSVSTLTIQRTQQEDSAVYLCASSLARGVNYGYTFGSGTRLTVV.

The rearrangement joins TRBV27 to TRBJ1-2, with D perhaps matching TRBD1 (6 bases). Trimming took off 5 bases at V and 1 base at J, with 14 bases between the two ends. This CDR3 is 15 amino acids long. The germline V gene has CDR1 MNHEY and CDR2 SMNVEV (reference sequence). The CDR3 DNA sequence: TGTGCCAGCAGTACAGGGACATCGCTTAACTATGGCTACACCTTC. Translation gives CASSTGTSLNYGYTF.

This chain joins TRBV11-3 and TRBJ2-3; perhaps TRBD2 as D (5 bases). CDR1 is SGHNT, CDR2 YENEEA, per germline. This CDR3 contains 18 residues. Trimming pared 5 bases from V and 4 bases from J, leaving 25 bases between. CDR3 in amino acids: CASSLGVSSYALADTQYF. In nucleotides, the CDR3 is TGTGCCAGCAGCCTCGGGGTGTCATCCTACGCCCTAGCAGATACGCAGTATTTT. The full variable domain, its missing parts supplied by reference TRBV11-3 and TRBJ2-3, is EAGVVQSPRYKIIEKKQPVAFWCNPISGHNTLYWYLQNLGQGPELLIRYENEEAVDDSQLPKDRFSAERLKGVDSTLKIQPAELGDSAVYLCASSLGVSSYALADTQYFGPGTRLTVL.

The chain carries TRBV5-1 and TRBJ2-5; TRBD1 matches 10 bases. Trimming took 4 bases from V and 3 from J; bases not matched to a gene: 12. CDR1 and CDR2 (germline): SGHRS, YFSETQ. The CDR3 contains 17 residues. This CDR3 reads CASSGGSIGTGEETQYF. The CDR3 DNA reads as TGCGCCAGCAGCGGCGGTTCTATCGGGACAGGGGAAGAGACCCAGTACTTC.

The chain has TRBV27 and TRBJ2-1; tentatively, D is TRBD2 (6 bases). V shed 0 bases and J shed 0 bases, with 9 bases lying between them. Germline CDR1 MNHEY, CDR2 SMNVEV (reference sequence). The CDR3 spans 16 residues. CDR3 loop: CASSLSASASYNEQFF. CDR3 coding DNA: TGTGCCAGCAGTTTATCTGCTAGCGCCTCCTACAATGAGCAGTTCTTC.

The V call is TRBV7-3, the J call TRBJ1-2; D perhaps matches TRBD1 (6 bases). Germline lookup yields CDR1 SGHTA and CDR2 FQGTGA. The V end lost 5 bases, the J end lost 2 bases, and 12 bases lay between the germline ends. The CDR3 has 14 amino acids. In DNA form, the CDR3 reads TGTGCCAGCAGCCGGGGGGGCAGCAACTATGGCTACACCTTC. Protein: CASSRGGSNYGYTF.

The J gene is TRBJ1-4, the V gene TRBV5-1; 7 bases map to TRBD1. The CDR3 runs 14 residues. Trimming at V came to 3 bases and at J to 6 bases, leaving 5 bases not matched to a gene. Germline V gene data show CDR1 as SGHRS and CDR2 as YFSETQ. This chain's CDR3 is CASSSGGYDEKLFF. For the CDR3, the DNA is TGCGCCAGCAGCTCAGGGGGTTATGATGAAAAACTGTTTTTT.

The rearrangement joins TRBV25-1 to TRBJ1-5; TRBD1 might be the D (6 bases). V was shortened by 8 bases and J by 3 bases, with 14 bases between the two germline ends. CDR3 length: 14 amino acids. Germline V CDR1 and CDR2: MGHDK, SYGVNS. The CDR3 coding sequence is TGTGCCAGCTCCATCCCAGGGGACAATCAGCCCCAGCATTTT. Its protein is CASSIPGDNQPQHF.

J is TRBJ2-3 and V is TRBV7-6; weak D call: TRBD1 (6 bases). CDR1 is SGHVS and CDR2 is FNYEAQ in the germline V gene. This CDR3 contains 14 residues. The V gene lost 5 bases and the J gene lost 3 bases, with 12 bases spanning the gap. CDR3 loop: CASSLLQGTDTQYF. CDR3 nucleotide sequence: TGTGCCAGCAGCCTATTACAGGGAACAGATACGCAGTATTTT.

There are a few counts of this clone. This chain joins TRBV15 and TRBJ1-2, with D uncertain. The CDR3 consists of 16 residues. The germline V gene encodes CDR1 LNHNV and CDR2 YYDKDF (reference sequence). Trimming took off 0 bases at V and 2 bases at J, with 13 bases between the two ends. DNA of the CDR3: TGTGCCACCAGCAGAGATTATGAGGGTTGGAACTATGGCTACACCTTC. It codes for CATSRDYEGWNYGYTF.

This chain uses TRBV7-9 with TRBJ2-1; 7 positions match TRBD2. Germline V lookup: CDR1 SEHNR, CDR2 FQNEAQ (reference sequence). There are 17 residues in the CDR3. The V gene end was trimmed by 6 bases and the J gene end by 2 bases; junction bases not matched to a gene: 13. The CDR3 is CASSRLQTSGAYNEQFF. The CDR3 region has the DNA TGTGCCAGCAGTCGATTACAGACGAGCGGGGCCTACAATGAGCAGTTCTTC.

This clone has only one observation. The chain links TRBV11-3 to TRBJ1-1; D is undetermined. CDR3 length: 15 amino acids. Germline loops: CDR1 SGHNT, CDR2 YENEEA. The germline V and J ends were trimmed by 6 bases and 3 bases, with 17 bases remaining between them. The CDR3 loop reads CASSRLGRVDTEAFF. The CDR3 DNA reads TGTGCCAGCAGTAGACTAGGGAGGGTGGACACTGAAGCTTTCTTT.

This sequence joins TRBV5-1 and TRBJ2-2, with 10 bases matching TRBD2. Germline loops: CDR1 SGHRS, CDR2 YFSETQ. Trimming cost V 0 bases and J 8 bases; bases outside gene matches: 7. The CDR3 is made up of 16 amino acids. The CDR3 nucleotides read TGCGCCAGCAGCTTGGCCCAAGCGGGAGGGCCTGGGGAGCTGTTTTTT. This gives the protein CASSLAQAGGPGELFF.

The chain uses TRBV2 and TRBJ1-3; D is possibly TRBD1 (6 bases). The germline V and J ends were trimmed by 1 base and 4 bases, with 17 bases remaining between them. Germline-derived CDR1 and CDR2 are SNHLY and FYNNEI. The CDR3 is 17 residues long. This chain's CDR3 is CASSEVRGRGVGNTIYF. CDR3 sequence (DNA): TGTGCCAGCAGTGAAGTGAGAGGCAGGGGCGTCGGAAACACCATATATTTT.

V usage is TRBV28 and J usage is TRBJ2-7, with 8 bases fitting TRBD2. V lost 5 bases and J lost 1; bases outside the gene matches: 13. Germline values: CDR1 MDHEN, CDR2 SYDVKM. This CDR3 spans 17 amino acids. Written as DNA, the CDR3 is TGTGCCAGCAGTGGCCCGTATCGCGGGAGGTCGTCCTACGAGCAGTACTTC. Translation gives CASSGPYRGRSSYEQYF.

This clone was seen a single time. V usage is TRBV9 and J usage is TRBJ1-1, with D perhaps matching TRBD1 (6 bases). The CDR3 totals 15 residues. V lost 3 bases to trimming and J lost 0 bases, with 12 bases between them. Germline-derived CDR1 and CDR2 are SGDLS and YYNGEE. This chain's CDR3 is CASSGPGALNTEAFF. The CDR3 DNA follows: TGTGCCAGCAGCGGGCCAGGGGCGTTGAACACTGAAGCTTTCTTT. The full variable domain, in which reference TRBV9 and TRBJ1-1 provide the parts outside the CDR3, is DSGVTQTPKHLITATGQRVTLRCSPRSGDLSVYWYQQSLDQGLQFLIQYYNGEERAKGNILERFSAQQFPDLHSELNLSSLELGDSALYFCASSGPGALNTEAFFGQGTRLTVV.

The sample holds a few counts of this clone. The chain uses TRBV2 and TRBJ1-2; D gene ambiguous. V lost 3 bases and J 4 bases, leaving 12 bases between the germline ends. The CDR3 is 14 amino acids. Germline CDR1 reads SNHLY; CDR2 reads FYNNEI. This CDR3 is CASSDEGFGYGYTF. DNA of the CDR3: TGTGCCAGCAGTGATGAGGGATTCGGCTATGGCTACACCTTC.

CDR3 sequence reads: CASSPGQENTEAFF. In nucleotides, the CDR3 is TGTGCCAGCTCACCGGGACAGGAGAACACTGAAGCTTTCTTT. V gene TRBV18 combines with J gene TRBJ1-1, with 8 positions matching TRBD1. Germline V gene lookup returns CDR1 KGHSH and CDR2 LQKENI. The CDR3 totals 14 residues. Trimming cost V 3 bases and J 1 base; bases outside gene matches: 1. The entire variable domain, with the rest obtained from reference TRBV18 and TRBJ1-1, is as follows: NAGVMQNPRHLVRRRGQEARLRCSPMKGHSHVYWYRQLPEEGLKFMVYLQKENIIDESGMPKERFSAEFPKEGPSILRIQQVVRGDSAAYFCASSPGQENTEAFFGQGTRLTVV.

This clone came up once. The rearrangement links TRBV27 to TRBJ2-2; D possibly corresponds to TRBD1 (6 bases). The V gene's germline CDR1 is MNHEY and CDR2 SMNVEV (reference sequence). The CDR3 totals 15 residues. V was clipped by 4 bases and J by 4 bases, with 13 bases between them. This CDR3 is CASSYQGFITGELFF. The CDR3 coding sequence is TGTGCCAGCAGTTACCAGGGGTTCATCACCGGGGAGCTGTTTTTT.

CDR3 nucleotides: TGTGCCAGCAGTTTCGACAGGGGAACAGATACGCAGTATTTT. Its protein is CASSFDRGTDTQYF. The rearrangement uses TRBV28 and TRBJ2-3; 8 positions match TRBD1. The CDR3 consists of 14 residues. The J segment lost 3 bases and the V segment lost 3 bases, leaving 2 bases of the junction unmatched. Germline CDR1 reads MDHEN; CDR2 reads SYDVKM.

The rearrangement uses TRBV5-1 and TRBJ2-7, with TRBD1 as a possible D gene (5 bases). Trimming stripped 0 bases from V and 5 bases from J, with 15 bases between. CDR1 is SGHRS, CDR2 YFSETQ, per germline. This CDR3 comprises 15 residues. CDR3 sequence (DNA): TGCGCCAGCAGCTTGGCAGGGCAGGGCCTAGACGAGCAGTACTTC. Encoded protein: CASSLAGQGLDEQYF.

The chain joins TRBV19 to TRBJ1-4; TRBD1 agrees at 7 bases. The V segment lost 5 bases and the J segment 4 bases; nucleotides outside the gene matches: 4. Germline assignment: CDR1 LNHDA and CDR2 SQIVND (reference sequence). This CDR3 is built from 14 residues. Here the CDR3 reads CASSPDRVNEKLFF. The CDR3, as DNA: TGTGCCAGTAGTCCAGACAGGGTTAATGAAAAACTGTTTTTT.

The chain couples TRBV4-3 to TRBJ1-2, with 8 bases identical to TRBD1. CDR1 and CDR2 from the germline V gene are LGHNA and YSLEER. The CDR3 length is 15 residues. The junction had 8 bases not matched to a gene; V was cut back by 4 bases and J by 4 bases. In DNA form, the CDR3 reads TGCGCCAGCAGCCCGGAGACAGGGGCGAGCTATGGCTACACCTTC. Its translation: CASSPETGASYGYTF.

V and J are TRBV28 and TRBJ1-2, with TRBD1 matching over 7 bases. CDR1 is MDHEN, CDR2 SYDVKM, per germline. The CDR3 sequence is 15 residues long. V lost 2 bases to trimming and J lost 5 bases; unmatched junction nucleotides: 8. CDR3 nucleotide sequence: TGTGCCAGCAGTTTACTTCCCGGGACAGCTTATGGCTACACCTTC. Protein sequence: CASSLLPGTAYGYTF.

This chain joins TRBV7-9 and TRBJ1-4; 8 positions agree with TRBD1. CDR3 length: 14 residues. Per germline, CDR1 SEHNR and CDR2 FQNEAQ (reference sequence). Trimming at V came to 4 bases and at J to 2 bases, leaving 0 bases not matched to a gene. CDR3 residues: CASSWTGTNEKLFF. Here the CDR3 DNA reads TGTGCCAGCAGCTGGACAGGGACTAATGAAAAACTGTTTTTT.

The chain recombines TRBV5-5 with TRBJ1-1; D uncertain. This CDR3 comprises 14 residues. Trimming removed 0 bases from V and 0 bases from J, with 6 bases in between. CDR1 SGHKS and CDR2 YYEKEE come from the germline V gene (reference sequence). The CDR3 is CASSLDTMNTEAFF. The CDR3 nucleotides are TGTGCCAGCAGCTTGGACACCATGAACACTGAAGCTTTCTTT.

This chain links TRBV10-3 with TRBJ1-2; D not certain. In germline, CDR1 is ENHRY, CDR2 SYGVKD. CDR3 length: 14 amino acids. Trimming removed 0 bases from V and 2 bases from J, with 7 bases in between. CDR3 in DNA: TGTGCCATCAGTGAGTCGGCGGAGAACTATGGCTACACCTTC. It encodes CAISESAENYGYTF.

The chain has TRBV30 and TRBJ1-5; D remains unclear. From germline, CDR1 is GTSNPN and CDR2 SVGIG (reference sequence). This CDR3 has 14 amino acids. The V and J ends lost 0 bases and 5 bases respectively, with 11 bases between them. The CDR3 nucleotides read TGTGCCTGGAGTGTACGTACATTCCATCAGCCCCAGCATTTT. Translating gives CAWSVRTFHQPQHF.